Listed below are T cell receptor beta chains from one sample, sequenced in a study of T cell responses to AZD1222 COVID-19 vaccine. Libraries were prepared by immunoSEQ multiplex PCR; TCRdb keeps only in-frame clonotypes and omits some of them. The profile shows some 58,000 clones, roughly three quarters of them singletons. Sequenced here: peripheral blood, sampled 28 days after the second AZD1222 dose. These receptors were taken from an adult who received the AZD1222 COVID-19 vaccine. Each CDR3 is given with its conserved first and last residue. Fields, in order: clone size, J gene, D gene, V gene, CDR3 DNA, CDR3 protein. D genes are given only for firm matches. Expanded clones get a size class; other rows say once, few or many, or leave the size out.

- | TRBJ2-1 | TRBD2 | TRBV7-6 | TGTGCCAGCAGCTTAGGGCGGGCAGCGGGAGGCTACAATGAGCAGTTCTTC | CASSLGRAAGGYNEQFF
- | TRBJ1-6 | - | TRBV28 | TGTGCCAGCCTTACCGGAGGTCCCTATAATTCACCCCTCCACTTT | CASLTGGPYNSPLHF
- | TRBJ2-5 | - | TRBV5-1 | TGCGCCAGCAGTCCTGATAGGTACGGGACCCAGTACTTC | CASSPDRYGTQYF
- | TRBJ2-7 | - | TRBV5-4 | TGTGCCAGCAGCTACGGGACAAATACCTACGAGCAGTACTTC | CASSYGTNTYEQYF
- | TRBJ2-3 | TRBD2 | TRBV11-2 | TGTGCCAGCAGCTCCCAGCGGGGGGGCCTGCATACGCAGTATTTT | CASSSQRGGLHTQYF
- | TRBJ1-5 | - | TRBV6-2/TRBV6-3 | TGTGCCAGCAGCCTCTCGGGACGGTTTGGCAATCAGCCCCAGCATTTT | CASSLSGRFGNQPQHF
- | TRBJ1-3 | - | TRBV2 | TGTGCCAGCAAGGACAGTAGCTCTGGAAACACCATATATTTT | CASKDSSSGNTIYF
- | TRBJ1-3 | - | TRBV28 | TGTGCCAGCAGTGTAACGAGCTCTGGAAACACCATATATTTT | CASSVTSSGNTIYF
few | TRBJ2-3 | - | TRBV15 | TGTGCCACCAGCAGAGATCTAGACAGGATCGTAACAGATACGCAGTATTTT | CATSRDLDRIVTDTQYF
- | TRBJ1-2 | TRBD1 | TRBV5-1 | TGCGCCAGCAGAACCGGGACAGATGACTATGGCTACACCTTC | CASRTGTDDYGYTF
once | TRBJ1-2 | TRBD1 | TRBV6-1 | TGTGCCAGCAGTGAATCCCCCAGGACAGGGAGCTATGGCTACACCTTC | CASSESPRTGSYGYTF